This TCR beta chain was found in a study of blood T cell repertoires in COVID-19. Study-level information: Acute and convalescent COVID-19 samples came from the United States, Italy and Spain.

Looked up from germline, CDR1 is SQVTM and CDR2 is ANQGSEA. V was clipped by 0 bases and J by 1 base, with 12 bases between them. The CDR3 sequence is 15 residues long. This clone was counted only a few times. It was within 2 weeks before study entry that exposed participants met a COVID-19 case. This table comes from immunoSEQ multiplex PCR, and its TCRdb copy is limited to in-frame clones, with some not included. The table includes 200,000 to 250,000 clones, about 90% detected once. This clonotype was obtained from a man between 50 and 59 years old who had been exposed to COVID-19. Sequencing used PBMCs or T cells enriched from blood (not recorded which). The chain carries TRBV29-1 and TRBJ1-1; D gene uncertain. The CDR3 DNA reads TGCAGCGTTGAAGATGACTCCTCTCCGAACACTGAAGCTTTCTTT. Protein: CSVEDDSSPNTEAFF.